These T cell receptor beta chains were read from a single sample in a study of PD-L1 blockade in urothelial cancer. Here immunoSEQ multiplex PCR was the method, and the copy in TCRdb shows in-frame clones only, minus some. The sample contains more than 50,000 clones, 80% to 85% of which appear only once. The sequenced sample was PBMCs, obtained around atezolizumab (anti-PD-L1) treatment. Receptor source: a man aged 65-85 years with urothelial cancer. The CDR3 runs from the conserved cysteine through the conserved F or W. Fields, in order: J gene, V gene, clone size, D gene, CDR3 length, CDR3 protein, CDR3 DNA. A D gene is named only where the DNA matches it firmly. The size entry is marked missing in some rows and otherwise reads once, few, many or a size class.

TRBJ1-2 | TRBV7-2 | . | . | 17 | CASSLLPMGASLNGYTF | TGTGCCAGCAGCTTGTTACCCATGGGAGCCAGCTTAAATGGCTACACCTTC
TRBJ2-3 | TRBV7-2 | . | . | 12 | CASSSQWGLADF | TGTGCCAGCAGCTCCCAATGGGGACTGGCGGATTTT
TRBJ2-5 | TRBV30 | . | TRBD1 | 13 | CALGQGIGETQYF | TGTGCCTTGGGACAGGGGATTGGAGAGACCCAGTACTTC
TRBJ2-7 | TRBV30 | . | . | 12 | CAWSVGGYEQYF | TGTGCCTGGAGTGTAGGGGGCTACGAGCAGTACTTC
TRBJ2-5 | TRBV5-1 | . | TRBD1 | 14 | CASSLSGGRETQYF | TGCGCCAGCAGCTTATCAGGGGGCCGAGAGACCCAGTACTTC
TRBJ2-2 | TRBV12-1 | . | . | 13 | CASIDFNTGELFF | TGTGCCAGCATAGACTTCAACACCGGGGAGCTGTTTTTT
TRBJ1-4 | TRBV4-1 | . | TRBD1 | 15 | CASSQGLTGGEKLFF | TGCGCCAGCAGCCAAGGATTAACAGGGGGGGAAAAACTGTTTTTT
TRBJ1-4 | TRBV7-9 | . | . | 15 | CASSLAYREVEKLFF | TGTGCCAGCAGCTTAGCGTACAGGGAAGTTGAAAAACTGTTTTTT
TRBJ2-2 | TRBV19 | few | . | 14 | CASSIQAGTGELFF | TGTGCCAGTAGTATCCAGGCGGGCACCGGGGAGCTGTTTTTT
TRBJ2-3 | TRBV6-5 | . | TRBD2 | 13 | CASSYSGLYTQYF | TGTGCCAGCAGTTACTCGGGACTATATACGCAGTATTTT
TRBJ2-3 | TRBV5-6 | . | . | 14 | CASSLNYATDTQYF | TGTGCCAGCAGCCTAAATTACGCCACAGATACGCAGTATTTT
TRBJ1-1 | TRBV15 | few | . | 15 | CATSRGRGAITEAFF | TGTGCCACCAGCAGAGGTAGGGGTGCGATCACTGAAGCTTTCTTT
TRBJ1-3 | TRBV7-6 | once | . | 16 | CASSPSGSVLGNTIYF | TGTGCCAGCAGCCCAAGTGGGAGCGTACTTGGAAACACCATATATTTT
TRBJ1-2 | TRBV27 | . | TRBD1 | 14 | CASSPDRASFGYTF | TGTGCCAGCAGTCCTGACAGGGCTTCTTTTGGCTACACCTTC
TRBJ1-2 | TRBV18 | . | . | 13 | CASSPSGAFGYTF | TGTGCCAGCTCACCTTCAGGGGCGTTTGGCTACACCTTC
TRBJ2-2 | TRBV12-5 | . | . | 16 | CASGLLGSHWPGELFF | TGTGCTAGTGGTTTGCTCGGGTCCCACTGGCCCGGGGAGCTGTTTTTT